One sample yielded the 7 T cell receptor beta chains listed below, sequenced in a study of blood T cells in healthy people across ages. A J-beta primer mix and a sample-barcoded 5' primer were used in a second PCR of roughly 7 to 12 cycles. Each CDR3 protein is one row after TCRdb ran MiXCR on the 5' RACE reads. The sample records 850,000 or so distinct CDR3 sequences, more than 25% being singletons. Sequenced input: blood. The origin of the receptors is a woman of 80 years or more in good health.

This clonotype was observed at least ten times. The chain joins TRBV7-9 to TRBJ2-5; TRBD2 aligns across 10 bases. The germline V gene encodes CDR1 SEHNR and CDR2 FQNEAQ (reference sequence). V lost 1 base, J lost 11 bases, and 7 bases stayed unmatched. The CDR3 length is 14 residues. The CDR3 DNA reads TGTGCCAGCAGCTTAGAAGGAGCGGGGGGGGAGCAGTACTTC. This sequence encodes CASSLEGAGGEQYF.

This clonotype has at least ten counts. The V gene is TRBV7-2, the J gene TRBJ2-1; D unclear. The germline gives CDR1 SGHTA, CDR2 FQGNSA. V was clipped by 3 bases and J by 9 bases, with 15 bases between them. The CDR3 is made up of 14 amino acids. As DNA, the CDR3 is TGTGCCAGCAGCTTGACTCGGGCTTCGGGTGAGCAGTTCTTC. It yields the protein CASSLTRASGEQFF.

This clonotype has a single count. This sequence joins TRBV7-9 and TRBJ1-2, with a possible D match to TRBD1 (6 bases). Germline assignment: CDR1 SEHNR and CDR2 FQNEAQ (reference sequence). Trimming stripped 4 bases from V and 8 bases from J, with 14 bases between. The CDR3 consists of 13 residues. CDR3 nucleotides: TGTGCCAGCAGCTCCCGGAACAGGGAAGGCTACACCTTC. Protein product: CASSSRNREGYTF.

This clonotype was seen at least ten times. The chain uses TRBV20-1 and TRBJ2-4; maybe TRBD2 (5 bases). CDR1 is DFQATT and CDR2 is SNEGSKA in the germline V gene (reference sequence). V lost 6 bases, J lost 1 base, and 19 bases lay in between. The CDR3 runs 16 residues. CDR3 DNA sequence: TGCAGTGCCATCGTCCCGGGGATTGGGGCCAAAAACATTCAGTACTTC. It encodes CSAIVPGIGAKNIQYF.

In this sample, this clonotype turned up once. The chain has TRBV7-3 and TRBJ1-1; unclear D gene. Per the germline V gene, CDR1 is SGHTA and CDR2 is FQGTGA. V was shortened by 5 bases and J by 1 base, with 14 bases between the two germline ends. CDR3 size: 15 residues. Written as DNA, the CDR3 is TGTGCCAGCAGCCCCCATTCGGCGGCGAACACTGAAGCTTTCTTT. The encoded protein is CASSPHSAANTEAFF.

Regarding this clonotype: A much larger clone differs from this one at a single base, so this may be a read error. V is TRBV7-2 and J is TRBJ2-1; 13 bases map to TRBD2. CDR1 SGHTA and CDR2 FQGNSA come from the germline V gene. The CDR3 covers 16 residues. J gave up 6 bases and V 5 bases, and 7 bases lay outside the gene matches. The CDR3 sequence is CASSRPGLAGCNEQFF. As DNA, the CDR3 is TGTGCCAGCAGCCGACCGGGACTAGCGGGGTGCAATGAGCAGTTCTTC.

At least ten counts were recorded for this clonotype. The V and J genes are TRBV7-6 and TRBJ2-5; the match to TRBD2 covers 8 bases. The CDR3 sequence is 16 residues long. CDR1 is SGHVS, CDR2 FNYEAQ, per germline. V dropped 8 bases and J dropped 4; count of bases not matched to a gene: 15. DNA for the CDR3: TGTGCCAGCGGGGGATTGAGCGGGGGTCAGGGAGAGACCCAGTACTTC. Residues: CASGGLSGGQGETQYF.